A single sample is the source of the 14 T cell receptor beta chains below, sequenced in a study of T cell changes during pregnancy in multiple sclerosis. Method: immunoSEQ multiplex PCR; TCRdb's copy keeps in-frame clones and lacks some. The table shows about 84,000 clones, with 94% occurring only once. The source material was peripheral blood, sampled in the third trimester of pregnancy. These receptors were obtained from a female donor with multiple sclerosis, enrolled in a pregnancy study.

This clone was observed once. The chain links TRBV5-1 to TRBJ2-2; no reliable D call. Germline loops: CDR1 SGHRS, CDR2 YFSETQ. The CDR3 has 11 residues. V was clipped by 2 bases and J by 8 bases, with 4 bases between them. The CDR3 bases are TGCGCCAGCAGCTTTGAGGGGGAGCTGTTTTTT. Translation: CASSFEGELFF.

The CDR3 coding sequence is TGTGCCAGCAGACGGGACAAGGGCACAGATACGCAGTATTTT. Protein product: CASRRDKGTDTQYF. The chain has TRBV6-6 and TRBJ2-3; the D gene is possibly TRBD1 (6 bases). Germline CDR1 is MNHNY and CDR2 is SVGAGI (reference sequence). CDR3 length: 14 residues. V was pared by 6 bases and J by 1 base, with 11 bases between.

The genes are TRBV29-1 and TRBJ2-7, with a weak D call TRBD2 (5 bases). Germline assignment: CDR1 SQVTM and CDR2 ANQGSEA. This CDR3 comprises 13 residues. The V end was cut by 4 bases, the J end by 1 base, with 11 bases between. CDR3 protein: CSVGLEGSYEQYF. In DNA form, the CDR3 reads TGCAGCGTTGGGCTTGAGGGATCCTACGAGCAGTACTTC.

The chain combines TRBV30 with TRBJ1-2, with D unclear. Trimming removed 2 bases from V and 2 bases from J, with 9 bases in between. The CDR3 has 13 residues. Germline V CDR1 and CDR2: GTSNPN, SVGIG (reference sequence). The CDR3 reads CAWSKRGNYGYTF. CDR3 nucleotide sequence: TGTGCCTGGAGTAAACGAGGGAACTATGGCTACACCTTC.

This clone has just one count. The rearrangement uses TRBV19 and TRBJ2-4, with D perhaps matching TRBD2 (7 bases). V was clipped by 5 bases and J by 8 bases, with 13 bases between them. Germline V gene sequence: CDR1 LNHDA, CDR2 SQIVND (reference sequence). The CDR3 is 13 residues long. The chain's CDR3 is CASSSAGADIQYF. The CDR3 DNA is TGTGCCAGTAGTTCGGCGGGGGCAGACATTCAGTACTTC.

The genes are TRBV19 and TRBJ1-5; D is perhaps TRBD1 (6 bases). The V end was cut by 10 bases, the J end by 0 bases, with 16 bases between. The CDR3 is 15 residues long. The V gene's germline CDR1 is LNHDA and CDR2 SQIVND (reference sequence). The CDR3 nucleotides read TGTGCCACCAAGGGGGGGGCGGTTAGCAATCAGCCCCAGCATTTT. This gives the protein CATKGGAVSNQPQHF.

The DNA of the CDR3 is TGTGCCAGCAGTTTCCCAGGACAGGGGAATGAGCAGTTCTTC. It translates to CASSFPGQGNEQFF. This sequence joins TRBV28 and TRBJ2-1, with 9 nucleotides matching TRBD1. Germline CDR1 is MDHEN and CDR2 is SYDVKM. CDR3 length: 14 amino acids. The V and J ends lost 3 bases and 7 bases, in that order; junction bases with no gene match: 4.

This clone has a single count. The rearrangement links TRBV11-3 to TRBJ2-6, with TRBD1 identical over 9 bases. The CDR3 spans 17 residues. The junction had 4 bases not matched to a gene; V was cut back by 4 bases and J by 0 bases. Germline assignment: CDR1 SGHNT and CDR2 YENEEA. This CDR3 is CASSSGQGSSGANVLTF. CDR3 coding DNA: TGTGCCAGCAGCTCGGGACAGGGCAGCTCTGGGGCCAACGTCCTGACTTTC.

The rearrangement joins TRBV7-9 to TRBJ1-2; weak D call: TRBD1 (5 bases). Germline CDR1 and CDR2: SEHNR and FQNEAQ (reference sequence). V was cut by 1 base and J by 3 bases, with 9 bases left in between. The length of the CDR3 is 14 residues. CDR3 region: CASSLESGDYGYTF. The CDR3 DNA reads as TGTGCCAGCAGCTTAGAGTCGGGGGACTATGGCTACACCTTC.

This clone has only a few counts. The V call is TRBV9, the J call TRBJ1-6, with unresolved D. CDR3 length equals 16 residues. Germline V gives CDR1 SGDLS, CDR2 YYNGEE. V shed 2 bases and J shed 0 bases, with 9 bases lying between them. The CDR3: CASSVFASSYNSPLHF. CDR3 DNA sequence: TGTGCCAGCAGCGTTTTTGCCAGCTCCTATAATTCACCCCTCCACTTT.

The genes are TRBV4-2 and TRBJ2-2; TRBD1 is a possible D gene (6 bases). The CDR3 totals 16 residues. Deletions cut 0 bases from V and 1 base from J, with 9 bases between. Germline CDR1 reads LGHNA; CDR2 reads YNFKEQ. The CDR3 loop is CASSQESRGNTGELFF. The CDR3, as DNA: TGTGCCAGCAGCCAAGAATCCAGGGGGAACACCGGGGAGCTGTTTTTT.

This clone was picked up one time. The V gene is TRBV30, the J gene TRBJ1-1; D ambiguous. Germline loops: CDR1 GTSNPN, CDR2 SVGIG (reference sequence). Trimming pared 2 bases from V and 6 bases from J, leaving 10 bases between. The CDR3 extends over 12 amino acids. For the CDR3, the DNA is TGTGCCTGGAGTCCCCTCTACCCTGAAGCTTTCTTT. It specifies CAWSPLYPEAFF.

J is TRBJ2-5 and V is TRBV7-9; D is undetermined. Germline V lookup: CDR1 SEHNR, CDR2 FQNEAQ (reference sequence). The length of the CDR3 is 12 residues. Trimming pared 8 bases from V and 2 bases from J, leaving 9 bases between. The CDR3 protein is CASAPLQETQYF. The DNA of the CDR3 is TGTGCCAGCGCCCCCCTACAAGAGACCCAGTACTTC.

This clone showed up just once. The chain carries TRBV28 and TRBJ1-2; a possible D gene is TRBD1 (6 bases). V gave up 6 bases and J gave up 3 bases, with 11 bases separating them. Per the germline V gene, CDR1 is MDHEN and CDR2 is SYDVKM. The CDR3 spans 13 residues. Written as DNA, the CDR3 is TGTGCCAGCAGCTCAGCAGGGGACTATGGCTACACCTTC. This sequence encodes CASSSAGDYGYTF.